These T cell receptor beta chains were read from a single sample in a study of beta chain features in type 1 diabetes. Assay used: immunoSEQ multiplex PCR; TCRdb lists only in-frame clones, some missing. The table includes about 260,000 clones, around 21% detected once. Sequenced sample: naive CD4+ T cells from blood. These TCRs come from a woman aged 40 to 50 with type 1 diabetes. Both conserved end residues are part of each CDR3. The order of the fields is J gene, clone size, D gene, V gene, CDR3 protein, CDR3 DNA. The D gene is left open where the match is weak. Size values are once, few and many counts, or a class for expanded clones, and some rows have none.

>TRBJ1-1|NA|NA|TRBV14
CASSQESQGTEAFF
TGTGCCAGCAGCCAAGAGTCCCAGGGGACTGAAGCTTTCTTT
>TRBJ2-2|NA|NA|TRBV15
CATSREAVGNTGELFF
TGTGCCACCAGCAGAGAGGCGGTCGGGAACACCGGGGAGCTGTTTTTT
>TRBJ1-2|once|NA|TRBV5-4
CASSLGGPGLSNYGYTF
TGTGCCAGCAGCTTGGGGGGCCCGGGACTGAGTAACTATGGCTACACCTTC
>TRBJ1-5|NA|TRBD1|TRBV30
CAWSRGTGDQPQHF
TGTGCCTGGAGTCGGGGGACAGGGGATCAGCCCCAGCATTTT
>TRBJ1-1|NA|NA|TRBV9
CASSVGQSNTEAFF
TGTGCCAGCAGCGTAGGACAGTCGAACACTGAAGCTTTCTTT
>TRBJ2-7|few|NA|TRBV6-1
CASSEMAHRAYEQYF
TGTGCCAGCAGTGAAATGGCTCACAGGGCCTACGAGCAGTACTTC
>TRBJ1-2|NA|TRBD1|TRBV2
CASSDSTGGALMQGYTF
TGTGCCAGCAGTGACTCCACAGGGGGCGCATTAATGCAAGGCTACACCTTC
>TRBJ2-3|few|TRBD2|TRBV7-3
CASSASGVDTQYF
TGTGCCAGCAGCGCTAGCGGGGTAGATACGCAGTATTTT
>TRBJ1-1|NA|TRBD1|TRBV11-2
CASSPRTGRDTEAFF
TGTGCCAGCAGCCCCAGGACAGGGCGGGACACTGAAGCTTTCTTT
>TRBJ1-5|NA|NA|TRBV7-3
CASTGGNSNQPQHF
TGTGCCAGCACCGGAGGGAACAGCAACCAGCCCCAGCATTTT
>TRBJ1-4|NA|TRBD1|TRBV5-1
CASSLVGTGNEKLFF
TGCGCCAGCAGCTTGGTTGGGACAGGAAATGAAAAACTGTTTTTT
>TRBJ2-1|few|NA|TRBV2
CASRGLDNEQFF
TGTGCCAGCAGGGGACTGGACAATGAGCAGTTCTTC
>TRBJ2-3|few|NA|TRBV5-4
CASSLGARPSTDTQYF
TGTGCCAGCAGCTTGGGGGCCCGGCCTAGCACAGATACGCAGTATTTT
>TRBJ2-1|NA|TRBD1|TRBV28
CASSLGGQGAGEQFF
TGTGCCAGCAGTTTGGGGGGACAGGGGGCAGGTGAGCAGTTCTTC
>TRBJ1-1|NA|NA|TRBV5-1
CASSGAGPLVTEAFF
TGCGCCAGCAGCGGGGCAGGTCCGCTCGTCACTGAAGCTTTCTTT
>TRBJ1-5|NA|TRBD1|TRBV19
CASSTDRVYQPQHF
TGTGCCAGTAGTACGGACAGGGTATATCAGCCCCAGCATTTT
>TRBJ2-3|NA|TRBD1|TRBV11-2
CASSLRGGQQQDTQYF
TGTGCCAGCAGTCTACGAGGGGGACAGCAGCAAGATACGCAGTATTTT
>TRBJ1-1|NA|TRBD1|TRBV7-2
CASSSGGVNTEAFF
TGTGCCAGCAGCTCAGGGGGCGTGAACACTGAAGCTTTCTTT
>TRBJ1-1|NA|NA|TRBV11-1
CASSFGGQGTEAFF
TGTGCCAGCAGTTTCGGGGGGCAGGGCACTGAAGCTTTCTTT
>TRBJ2-1|NA|TRBD2|TRBV5-4
CASSPRTSGENEQFF
TGTGCCAGCAGCCCACGGACTAGCGGGGAAAATGAGCAGTTCTTC
>TRBJ1-2|NA|TRBD1|TRBV19
CAIATGDRLNYGYTF
TGTGCCATTGCGACAGGGGACCGACTTAACTATGGCTACACCTTC
>TRBJ2-1|NA|NA|TRBV6-6
CASSYSRDRSYNEQFF
TGTGCCAGCAGTTACTCGCGGGACCGCTCCTACAATGAGCAGTTCTTC
>TRBJ2-1|NA|NA|TRBV28
CASSLVGNEQFF
TGTGCCAGCAGTTTGGTCGGCAATGAGCAGTTCTTC
>TRBJ1-2|few|TRBD1|TRBV6-5
CASRRQGTKGYTF
TGTGCCAGCAGAAGACAGGGGACGAAAGGCTACACCTTC
>TRBJ1-5|once|TRBD1|TRBV10-3
CAISGGQDYSNQPQHF
TGTGCCATCAGTGGAGGACAGGACTATAGCAATCAGCCCCAGCATTTT
>TRBJ1-1|few|NA|TRBV29-1
CSVEDLTIVMNTEAFF
TGCAGCGTTGAAGATCTCACGATAGTCATGAACACTGAAGCTTTCTTT
>TRBJ2-1|NA|TRBD2|TRBV23-1
CANQTSGSRGEQFF
TGCGCCAACCAGACTAGCGGGAGTCGCGGTGAGCAGTTCTTC
>TRBJ1-5|few|NA|TRBV7-9
CASSSQGYQPQHF
TGTGCCAGCAGCTCCCAGGGGTATCAGCCCCAGCATTTT
>TRBJ1-1|NA|TRBD1|TRBV29-1
CSVGQGNTEAFF
TGCAGCGTTGGACAGGGAAACACTGAAGCTTTCTTT
>TRBJ2-7|NA|TRBD2|TRBV5-1
CASSPGSGSYEQYF
TGCGCCAGCAGCCCGGGCAGCGGGAGCTACGAGCAGTACTTC